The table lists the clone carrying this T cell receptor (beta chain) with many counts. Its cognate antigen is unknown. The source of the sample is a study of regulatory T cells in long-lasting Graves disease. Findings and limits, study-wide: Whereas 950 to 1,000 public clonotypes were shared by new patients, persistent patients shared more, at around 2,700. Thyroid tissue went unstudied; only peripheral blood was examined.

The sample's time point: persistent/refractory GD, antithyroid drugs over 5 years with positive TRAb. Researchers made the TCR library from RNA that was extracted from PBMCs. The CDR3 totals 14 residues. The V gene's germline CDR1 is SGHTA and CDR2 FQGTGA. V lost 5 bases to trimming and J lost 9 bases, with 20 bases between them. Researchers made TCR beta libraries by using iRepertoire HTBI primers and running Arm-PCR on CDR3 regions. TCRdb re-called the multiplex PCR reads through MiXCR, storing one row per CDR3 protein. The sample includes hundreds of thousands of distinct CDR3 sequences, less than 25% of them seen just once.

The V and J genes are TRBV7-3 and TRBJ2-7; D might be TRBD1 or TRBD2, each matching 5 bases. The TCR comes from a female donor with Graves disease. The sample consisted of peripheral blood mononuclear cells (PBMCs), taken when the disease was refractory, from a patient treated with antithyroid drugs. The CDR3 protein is CASSTGTFSRRQYF. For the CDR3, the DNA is TGTGCCAGCAGCACCGGGACCTTTTCTCGGCGGCAGTACTTC.